This TCR beta chain was identified during a study of metastatic and nonmetastatic thyroid tumors. Via MiXCR, TCRdb re-called the PCR reads. The sample consists of 15,000 to 17,000 clones, 3.5% to 4.5% of them appearing once. This clone was detected a few times. All patients were treatment-naive before thyroid surgery. Germline CDR1 reads MDHEN; CDR2 reads SYDVKM. The CDR3 length is 14 residues. Trimming removed 6 bases at V and 1 base at J, with 12 bases between. The chain carries TRBV28 and TRBJ1-2; D is perhaps TRBD1 (5 bases). This receptor was obtained from a female donor with papillary thyroid cancer or a benign thyroid nodule (not recorded which). Some clones in this sample may be carry-over from other donors' samples. The material sequenced was tumor tissue. CDR3: CASRRGRYNYGYTF. In DNA, the CDR3 is TGTGCCAGCAGGCGGGGCAGATATAACTATGGCTACACCTTC.